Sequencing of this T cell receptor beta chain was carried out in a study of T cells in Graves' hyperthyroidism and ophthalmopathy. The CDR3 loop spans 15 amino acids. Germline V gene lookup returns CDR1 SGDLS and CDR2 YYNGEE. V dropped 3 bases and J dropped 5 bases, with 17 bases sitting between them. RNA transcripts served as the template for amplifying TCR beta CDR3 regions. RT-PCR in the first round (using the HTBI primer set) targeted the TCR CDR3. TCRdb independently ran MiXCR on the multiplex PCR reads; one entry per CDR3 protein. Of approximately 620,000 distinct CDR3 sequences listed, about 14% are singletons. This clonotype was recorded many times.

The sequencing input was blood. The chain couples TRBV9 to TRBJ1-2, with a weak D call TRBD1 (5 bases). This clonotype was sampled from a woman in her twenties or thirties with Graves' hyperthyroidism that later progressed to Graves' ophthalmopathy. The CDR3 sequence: CASSGTRDSPYGYTF. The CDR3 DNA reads TGTGCCAGCAGCGGGACCAGGGACTCCCCTTATGGCTACACCTTC.